Here is one TCR beta chain with its context. Different DNA sequences within this sample yield the same CDR3. As processed by the authors: ImmunoSEQ supplied junction-only sequences lacking quality scores, so filtering was different. Here immunoSEQ multiplex PCR was the method, and the copy in TCRdb shows in-frame clones only, minus some. V and J calls and clone size are those listed in that table; D and trimming were worked out from the DNA. The data show some 690,000 clones, with 90% seen just once and more than 30% held by the top ten. The data originate from a study of shared clonotypes between healthy human individuals. The TCR was taken from a man between 18 and 35 years old in good health. Some clones in this sample may be carry-over from other donors' samples. Sequenced input: memory CD8+ T cells from PBMCs. Subset defined: CD45RO+ cells pooled with CCR7-negative TemRA cells.

CDR3 amino acids: CASSVWEGETQYF. In nucleotides, the CDR3 is TGTGCCAGCAGCGTATGGGAGGGAGAGACCCAGTACTTC. The chain links TRBV9 to TRBJ2-5; 7 bases are a match to TRBD2. CDR3 size: 13 residues. J lost 4 bases, V lost 1 base, and 1 base had no gene match. Germline values: CDR1 SGDLS, CDR2 YYNGEE.